The clone carrying this T cell receptor beta chain occurred once. Its cognate antigen is unknown. Measured with immunoSEQ multiplex PCR; TCRdb has only the in-frame clones, and not every one. Among hundreds of thousands of clones listed, roughly 87% were seen once. The data were obtained in a study of cytomegalovirus exposure and HLA in healthy donors. About the study: A later analysis reported the same platform for the 90 to 150 validation repertoires and the approximately 670 first-cohort repertoires. General observations from the study: Associated with cytomegalovirus, according to the listing, were 150 to 200 TCR beta chains. It was found in a later analysis that first-cohort TCR clusters tended to co-occur in the 130 or so validation repertoires.

The CDR3 is made up of 15 amino acids. Germline V gene lookup returns CDR1 SGDLS and CDR2 YYNGEE. Trimming removed 4 bases at V and 3 bases at J, with 16 bases between. V and J are TRBV9 and TRBJ1-2; no clear D gene. The sequencing sample was made of PBMCs. This receptor was obtained from a man aged 18 to 35 in good health and CMV-seropositive. CDR3 amino acids: CASSTSDWAYYGYTF. CDR3 nucleotides: TGTGCCAGCAGCACGTCAGATTGGGCTTACTATGGCTACACCTTC.